This entry describes one T cell receptor beta chain. This sample was taken from a study of shared clonotypes between healthy human individuals. Sequencing was performed with immunoSEQ multiplex PCR; in TCRdb, only in-frame clones are kept and a portion is missing. The sample carries over 2 million clones, about 90% recorded once. V lost 6 bases and J lost 5; bases outside the gene matches: 6. The germline V gene has CDR1 MDHEN and CDR2 SYDVKM. The CDR3 runs to 13 residues. The V and J genes are TRBV28 and TRBJ1-1; 7 nucleotides line up with TRBD1. Sequenced input: naive CD4+ T cells from PBMCs. Sample subset: CD45RA+ positively selected. The sequence was collected from a man aged 18 to 30 in good health. Some clones in this sample may be carry-over from other donors' samples. The CDR3 reads CASSPPQGTEAFF. The CDR3 DNA reads as TGTGCCAGCAGCCCACCACAGGGGACTGAAGCTTTCTTT.